Listed here is a single T cell receptor (beta chain). This record belongs to a study of blood T cell repertoires in COVID-19. About the study: Both acute and convalescent COVID-19 samples were obtained from the United States, Italy and Spain. Sample material is recorded as cDNA or gDNA derived from T cells, B-cell-depleted T cells, or PBMCs.

Original handling: Reference gene primer amplification in the assay estimated nucleated cell counts. TCRdb's table, derived via immunoSEQ multiplex PCR, lists solely in-frame clones and lacks some. V and J calls and clone size come straight from that table; D and trimming were deduced from the DNA. The sample records roughly 250,000 clones, roughly 87% being singletons. This receptor was taken from a woman in her 30s with acute COVID-19. Sequences were obtained from PBMCs or T cells enriched from blood (not recorded which).

In DNA form, the CDR3 reads TGCGCCAGCAGCCCCGGGACAGGGGAAGCCGGGGAGCTGTTTTTT. Translation gives CASSPGTGEAGELFF. The rearrangement joins TRBV5-1 to TRBJ2-2; the match to TRBD1 covers 10 bases. Trimming took 4 bases from V and 6 from J; bases not matched to a gene: 6. CDR3 length: 15 residues. The V gene's germline CDR1 is SGHRS and CDR2 YFSETQ.